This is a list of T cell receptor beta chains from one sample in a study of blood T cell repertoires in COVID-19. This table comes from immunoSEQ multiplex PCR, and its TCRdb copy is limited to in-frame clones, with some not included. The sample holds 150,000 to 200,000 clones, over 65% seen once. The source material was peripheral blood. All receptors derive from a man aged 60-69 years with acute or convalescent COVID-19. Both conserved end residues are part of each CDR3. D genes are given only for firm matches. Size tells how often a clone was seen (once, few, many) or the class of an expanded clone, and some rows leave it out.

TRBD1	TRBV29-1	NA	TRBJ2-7	TGCAGCGTTGAAGGGACAGGGTTCTACGAGCAGTACTTC	CSVEGTGFYEQYF
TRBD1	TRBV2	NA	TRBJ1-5	TGTGCCAGCAGTGTGGGACAGGTCAATCAGCCCCAGCATTTT	CASSVGQVNQPQHF
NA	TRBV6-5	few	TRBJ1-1	TGTGCCAGCGGACAGAGGAACACTGAAGCTTTCTTT	CASGQRNTEAFF
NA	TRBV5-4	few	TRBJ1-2	TGTGCCAGCAGCTCTGACAGCTATGGCTACACCTTC	CASSSDSYGYTF
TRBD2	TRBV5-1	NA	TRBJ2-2	TGCGCCAGCAGCTTAGCCCTAGCGGGGGCGGGGACCGGGGAGCTGTTTTTT	CASSLALAGAGTGELFF
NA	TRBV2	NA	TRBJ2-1	TGTGCCAGCAGTGAAGTGACAGGCAATGAGCAGTTCTTC	CASSEVTGNEQFF
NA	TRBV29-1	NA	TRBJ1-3	TGCAGCGTTCATGCTAGAGTGGATTCTGGAAACACCATATATTTT	CSVHARVDSGNTIYF
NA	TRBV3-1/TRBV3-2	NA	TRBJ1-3	TGTGCCAGCAGCCAACTTTACCCCCGAGGCTCTGGAAACACCATATATTTT	CASSQLYPRGSGNTIYF
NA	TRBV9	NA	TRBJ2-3	TGTGCCAGCAGCGTTTCAATACGCGGGGGCCGGGCAGATACGCAGTATTTT	CASSVSIRGGRADTQYF
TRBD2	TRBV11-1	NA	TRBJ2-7	TGTGCCAGCAGCCTTCAGACTAGCGGGGGGTTCTACGAGCAGTACTTC	CASSLQTSGGFYEQYF
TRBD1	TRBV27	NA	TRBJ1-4	TGTGCCAGCAGCACAGGGGGAACTAATGAAAAACTGTTTTTT	CASSTGGTNEKLFF
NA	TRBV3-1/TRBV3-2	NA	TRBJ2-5	TGTGCCAGCAGCCAAACAACAGATTACCAAGAGACCCAGTACTTC	CASSQTTDYQETQYF
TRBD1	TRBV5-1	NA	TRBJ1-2	TGCGCCAGCAGCTTGGGACAGGGAAATGGCTACACCTTC	CASSLGQGNGYTF
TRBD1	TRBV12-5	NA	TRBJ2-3	TGTGCTAGTGGTTTGATAGGACAGGGTGGAGATACGCAGTATTTT	CASGLIGQGGDTQYF
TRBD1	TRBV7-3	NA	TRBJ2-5	TGTGCCAGCAGCTCAGGGACAGAAAAGACCCAGTACTTC	CASSSGTEKTQYF
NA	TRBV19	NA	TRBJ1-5	TGTGCCAGTAGTGGAGGGACGGGTGGAAGCCAGCCCCAGCATTTT	CASSGGTGGSQPQHF